The 5 T cell receptor beta chains given below trace back to one sample, sequenced in a study of spatial heterogeneity in lung cancer. Time point in this sample: sample taken at primary tumor resection. One entry per CDR3 protein results from TCRdb running MiXCR on the 5' RACE reads. The repertoire holds around 12,000 distinct CDR3 sequences, about 3% seen once, with roughly a sixth in the top ten. Study-wide points: In tumors, expanded intratumoral alpha and beta TCR counts tracked mutation counts.

Which antigens these TCRs recognize remains unknown. The source was lung tumor tissue, collected at surgery. These receptors all come from a male donor with early-stage non-small cell lung cancer.

The rearrangement links TRBV28 to TRBJ1-6; no clear D gene. The CDR3 is made up of 14 amino acids. V dropped 3 bases and J dropped 5 bases, with 8 bases sitting between them. Looked up from germline, CDR1 is MDHEN and CDR2 is SYDVKM. Written as DNA, the CDR3 is TGTGCCAGCAGTTTGGGAAGTAATAATTCACCCCTCCACTTT. This translates into CASSLGSNNSPLHF. The variable domain in full, with the rest retrieved from reference TRBV28 and TRBJ1-6, is DVKVTQSSRYLVKRTGEKVFLECVQDMDHENMFWYRQDPGLGLRLIYFSYDVKMKEKGDIPEGYSVSREKKERFSLILESASTNQTSMYLCASSLGSNNSPLHFGNGTRLTVT.

This clonotype was recorded at least ten times. The V gene is TRBV29-1, the J gene TRBJ1-4, with D perhaps matching TRBD1 (5 bases). The CDR3 spans 14 residues. CDR1 is SQVTM and CDR2 is ANQGSEA in the germline V gene. V was pared by 4 bases and J by 4 bases, with 13 bases between. The CDR3 region is CSVVGGVNNEKLFF. The CDR3 DNA reads TGCAGCGTTGTAGGAGGGGTGAATAATGAAAAACTGTTTTTT. Filled out from reference TRBV29-1 and TRBJ1-4, the complete variable domain reads SAVISQKPSRDICQRGTSLTIQCQVDSQVTMMFWYRQQPGQSLTLIATANQGSEATYESGFVIDKFPISRPNLTFSTLTVSNMSPEDSSIYLCSVVGGVNNEKLFFGSGTQLSVL.

The chain employs TRBV11-2 and TRBJ2-7; D not certain. Between the trimmed V and J ends, which lost 0 bases and 7 bases, there was a span of 10 bases. This CDR3 is built from 13 residues. Germline lookup yields CDR1 SGHAT and CDR2 FQNNGV. DNA for the CDR3: TGTGCCAGCAGCTTAGATTTGGGTTTGGAGCAGTACTTC. It is translated as CASSLDLGLEQYF.

This clonotype has a count of ten or more. The chain has TRBV18 and TRBJ2-3; no firm D call. Trimming took off 1 base at V and 1 base at J, with 3 bases between the two ends. This CDR3 is 13 amino acids long. Germline V gives CDR1 KGHSH, CDR2 LQKENI. The chain's CDR3 is CASSPRGTDTQYF. Here the CDR3 DNA reads TGTGCCAGCTCACCACGCGGCACAGATACGCAGTATTTT.

This clonotype was observed at least ten times. This chain links TRBV27 with TRBJ1-3, with D unclear. The CDR3 extends over 15 amino acids. In germline, CDR1 is MNHEY, CDR2 SMNVEV (reference sequence). V lost 6 bases and J 0 bases, leaving 12 bases between the germline ends. The CDR3 nucleotides are TGTGCCAGCAGACAATCTGGGTTCTCTGGAAACACCATATATTTT. It encodes CASRQSGFSGNTIYF.